Included here is one TCR beta chain sequence, with context. What it recognizes is unknown. The data stem from a study of cytomegalovirus exposure and HLA in healthy donors. Study information: T cells numbering 150 million to 200 million yielded approximately 120 million unique TCR beta sequences in an earlier analysis. Study observations and caveats: Evidence from a later analysis indicated that most CMV-associated TCR beta chains looked HLA-restricted. Despite most TCR sequences being rare, some public TCRs occurred in many donors.

It was with 60 Vbeta and 13 Jbeta primers that the PCR ran. Clones were sequenced by immunoSEQ multiplex PCR, and TCRdb holds only the in-frame ones, with some missing. The table has approximately 67,000 clones, 80% to 90% seen once; the top ten hold over 10%. CDR1 SGHTS and CDR2 YDEGEE come from the germline V gene. This CDR3 region has 14 residues. Samples came from healthy bone marrow donors. This TCR was recovered from a woman aged 25 to 39 in good health and CMV-seropositive. The chain uses TRBV5-8 and TRBJ2-5; no clear D. The end of the DNA aligns better with TRBJ2-7, so the J call may be wrong. The sequencing sample was made of PBMCs. The chain's CDR3 is CASSLAGLAYEQYF. The CDR3 nucleotides read TGTGCCAGCAGCTTGGCCGGCCTAGCCTACGAGCAGTACTTC.